Listed below are T cell receptor beta chains from one sample, sequenced in a study of T cells after posttransplantation cyclophosphamide. Clones were read by immunoSEQ multiplex PCR, and TCRdb kept only the in-frame ones, dropping some. This repertoire holds under 50,000 clones, and none appear only once. The source material was PBMCs. These receptors were obtained from a man between 40 and 49 years old in good health, CMV-negative, and a related stem cell transplant donor. The CDR3 runs from the conserved cysteine through the conserved F or W. A D gene is named only where the DNA matches it firmly. For some rows the clone size is stated as once, few or many, or as a class when expanded; others skip it.

v_gene: TRBV5-1
j_gene: TRBJ2-7
d_gene: TRBD2
abundance: many
CDR3aa: CASSSGGSPYEQYF
CDR3nt: TGCGCCAGCAGCTCCGGGGGGAGTCCATACGAGCAGTACTTC

v_gene: TRBV5-1
j_gene: TRBJ2-1
d_gene: NA
abundance: many
CDR3aa: CASSSSTGSSYNEQFF
CDR3nt: TGCGCCAGCAGCTCCTCGACAGGTTCCTCCTACAATGAGCAGTTCTTC

v_gene: TRBV27
j_gene: TRBJ2-7
d_gene: NA
abundance: many
CDR3aa: CASTGGTGGEQYF
CDR3nt: TGTGCCTCAACGGGCGGGACTGGGGGGGAGCAGTACTTC

v_gene: TRBV2
j_gene: TRBJ2-3
d_gene: TRBD2
abundance: many
CDR3aa: CASSEEMAGVYTDTQYF
CDR3nt: TGTGCCAGCAGTGAAGAAATGGCGGGAGTTTACACAGATACGCAGTATTTT

v_gene: TRBV7-9
j_gene: TRBJ2-7
d_gene: TRBD1
abundance: many
CDR3aa: CASSLGADRMYEQYF
CDR3nt: TGTGCCAGCAGCTTAGGGGCGGACAGGATGTACGAGCAGTACTTC

v_gene: TRBV5-5
j_gene: TRBJ2-1
d_gene: TRBD2
abundance: many
CDR3aa: CASSFWTSRGNEQFF
CDR3nt: TGTGCCAGCAGCTTCTGGACTAGTAGAGGCAATGAGCAGTTCTTC

v_gene: TRBV10-3
j_gene: TRBJ2-7
d_gene: TRBD2
abundance: many
CDR3aa: CAISATSGRAHEQYF
CDR3nt: TGTGCCATCAGTGCTACTAGCGGGAGGGCCCACGAGCAGTACTTC

v_gene: TRBV28
j_gene: TRBJ2-2
d_gene: NA
abundance: many
CDR3aa: CASSLTGSNTGELFF
CDR3nt: TGTGCCAGCAGTTTAACGGGATCGAACACCGGGGAGCTGTTTTTT

v_gene: TRBV27
j_gene: TRBJ1-2
d_gene: NA
abundance: many
CDR3aa: CASSFQGWDGYTF
CDR3nt: TGTGCCAGCAGTTTCCAGGGTTGGGATGGCTACACCTTC

v_gene: TRBV7-2
j_gene: TRBJ2-7
d_gene: TRBD1
abundance: many
CDR3aa: CASSLAGTEDYEQYF
CDR3nt: TGTGCCAGCAGCCTCGCCGGGACAGAGGATTACGAGCAGTACTTC

v_gene: TRBV5-6
j_gene: TRBJ1-2
d_gene: NA
abundance: many
CDR3aa: CASTPDGAWANYGYTF
CDR3nt: TGTGCCAGCACCCCAGACGGAGCCTGGGCTAACTATGGCTACACCTTC

v_gene: TRBV2
j_gene: TRBJ2-7
d_gene: TRBD1
abundance: many
CDR3aa: CASGFPGQADYEQYF
CDR3nt: TGTGCCAGCGGCTTCCCGGGACAGGCGGACTACGAGCAGTACTTC

v_gene: TRBV10-1
j_gene: TRBJ2-7
d_gene: TRBD2
abundance: many
CDR3aa: CASSEGRGLAIYEQYF
CDR3nt: TGCGCCAGCAGTGAAGGAAGAGGACTAGCGATTTACGAGCAGTACTTC

v_gene: TRBV18
j_gene: TRBJ2-3
d_gene: NA
abundance: many
CDR3aa: CASSPLYDRTTDTQYF
CDR3nt: TGTGCCAGCTCACCCTTATATGACAGAACCACAGATACGCAGTATTTT

v_gene: TRBV7-2
j_gene: TRBJ2-3
d_gene: TRBD1
abundance: many
CDR3aa: CASSLDRQGADTQYF
CDR3nt: TGTGCCAGCAGCTTAGATAGGCAGGGGGCAGATACGCAGTATTTT

v_gene: TRBV5-6
j_gene: TRBJ2-7
d_gene: NA
abundance: many
CDR3aa: CASRRAATYEQYF
CDR3nt: TGTGCCAGCAGGAGGGCAGCCACCTACGAGCAGTACTTC

v_gene: TRBV7-2
j_gene: TRBJ1-6
d_gene: NA
abundance: NA
CDR3aa: CASSQQRSRSLHF
CDR3nt: TGTGCCAGCAGCCAGCAGAGGTCAAGGTCCCTCCACTTT

v_gene: TRBV28
j_gene: TRBJ2-1
d_gene: TRBD2
abundance: many
CDR3aa: CASSLFLNRLAGSYNEQFF
CDR3nt: TGTGCCAGCAGCCTATTTTTAAATAGACTAGCGGGAAGCTACAATGAGCAGTTCTTC

v_gene: TRBV28
j_gene: TRBJ1-2
d_gene: NA
abundance: many
CDR3aa: CASSSWTNYGYTF
CDR3nt: TGTGCCAGCAGCTCCTGGACAAATTATGGCTACACCTTC

v_gene: TRBV30
j_gene: TRBJ1-1
d_gene: NA
abundance: many
CDR3aa: CAWSSGAGVNTEAFF
CDR3nt: TGTGCCTGGAGCTCAGGAGCAGGGGTGAACACTGAAGCTTTCTTT

v_gene: TRBV29-1
j_gene: TRBJ2-1
d_gene: NA
abundance: many
CDR3aa: CSVGPPSWNEQFF
CDR3nt: TGCAGCGTTGGACCCCCTAGTTGGAATGAGCAGTTCTTC

v_gene: TRBV9
j_gene: TRBJ2-3
d_gene: TRBD1
abundance: many
CDR3aa: CASSAQRTGGGRWTDTQYF
CDR3nt: TGTGCCAGCAGCGCCCAAAGGACAGGGGGCGGGCGATGGACAGATACGCAGTATTTT

v_gene: TRBV28
j_gene: TRBJ1-5
d_gene: NA
abundance: many
CDR3aa: CASSFSRGNQPQHF
CDR3nt: TGTGCCAGCAGTTTCTCTCGGGGTAATCAGCCCCAGCATTTT

v_gene: TRBV5-5
j_gene: TRBJ2-7
d_gene: NA
abundance: NA
CDR3aa: CASSLPGSISYEQYF
CDR3nt: TGTGCCAGCAGCTTGCCTGGGAGTATCTCCTACGAGCAGTACTTC

v_gene: TRBV18
j_gene: TRBJ2-3
d_gene: NA
abundance: many
CDR3aa: CASSPEAGWADTQYF
CDR3nt: TGTGCCAGCTCACCAGAGGCGGGGTGGGCAGATACGCAGTATTTT

v_gene: TRBV9
j_gene: TRBJ2-5
d_gene: NA
abundance: many
CDR3aa: CASSRVFGETQYF
CDR3nt: TGTGCCAGCTCCCGGGTCTTCGGAGAGACCCAGTACTTC

v_gene: TRBV7-8
j_gene: TRBJ2-7
d_gene: TRBD2
abundance: many
CDR3aa: CASSFVPGLAGKTYEQYF
CDR3nt: TGTGCCAGCAGCTTCGTCCCGGGACTAGCGGGGAAAACCTACGAGCAGTACTTC

v_gene: TRBV28
j_gene: TRBJ1-4
d_gene: TRBD1
abundance: many
CDR3aa: CASSLRGQAEKLFF
CDR3nt: TGTGCCAGCAGTTTACGGGGACAGGCTGAAAAACTGTTTTTT

v_gene: TRBV7-9
j_gene: TRBJ2-1
d_gene: NA
abundance: many
CDR3aa: CASSFNHRNEQFF
CDR3nt: TGTGCCAGCAGTTTTAATCACAGAAATGAGCAGTTCTTC

v_gene: TRBV28
j_gene: TRBJ2-1
d_gene: NA
abundance: many
CDR3aa: CASIPVSRFSYNEQFF
CDR3nt: TGTGCCAGCATCCCTGTCTCGCGGTTTTCCTACAATGAGCAGTTCTTC

v_gene: TRBV7-2
j_gene: TRBJ2-7
d_gene: NA
abundance: many
CDR3aa: CASSFASYEQYF
CDR3nt: TGTGCCAGCAGCTTTGCGAGTTACGAGCAGTACTTC

v_gene: TRBV27
j_gene: TRBJ2-2
d_gene: TRBD1
abundance: many
CDR3aa: CASSLGTAAGELFF
CDR3nt: TGTGCCAGCAGTTTAGGGACAGCTGCCGGGGAGCTGTTTTTT

v_gene: TRBV18
j_gene: TRBJ1-1
d_gene: TRBD1
abundance: many
CDR3aa: CASSQGGQNTEAFF
CDR3nt: TGTGCCAGCTCTCAGGGGGGACAGAACACTGAAGCTTTCTTT

v_gene: TRBV28
j_gene: TRBJ2-5
d_gene: TRBD2
abundance: many
CDR3aa: CASSLVGAGVETQYF
CDR3nt: TGTGCCAGCAGTTTAGTAGGAGCGGGAGTGGAGACCCAGTACTTC

v_gene: TRBV6-5
j_gene: TRBJ1-1
d_gene: NA
abundance: NA
CDR3aa: CASSQREGLRTEAFF
CDR3nt: TGTGCCAGCAGCCAAAGGGAGGGACTACGGACTGAAGCTTTCTTT

v_gene: TRBV9
j_gene: TRBJ2-2
d_gene: NA
abundance: many
CDR3aa: CASRAGWNTGELFF
CDR3nt: TGTGCCAGCAGGGCAGGGTGGAACACCGGGGAGCTGTTTTTT

v_gene: TRBV25-1
j_gene: TRBJ2-1
d_gene: NA
abundance: many
CDR3aa: CASIPGSSYNEQFF
CDR3nt: TGTGCCAGCATCCCCGGGAGCTCCTACAATGAGCAGTTCTTC

v_gene: TRBV18
j_gene: TRBJ1-2
d_gene: NA
abundance: many
CDR3aa: CASSPLLKPGDYGYTF
CDR3nt: TGTGCCAGCTCACCACTCCTTAAACCAGGGGACTATGGCTACACCTTC

v_gene: TRBV4-1
j_gene: TRBJ2-2
d_gene: NA
abundance: many
CDR3aa: CASSQDLTNTGELFF
CDR3nt: TGCGCCAGCAGCCAAGATCTAACGAACACCGGGGAGCTGTTTTTT

v_gene: TRBV5-6
j_gene: TRBJ1-1
d_gene: NA
abundance: many
CDR3aa: CASIRGGGTEAFF
CDR3nt: TGTGCCAGCATCCGTGGGGGGGGGACTGAAGCTTTCTTT